This is a list of T cell receptor beta chains from one sample in a study of T cells after yellow fever vaccination. TCRdb itself ran the 5' RACE reads through MiXCR, one entry per CDR3 protein. The data show 350,000 or so distinct CDR3 sequences, about 7.8% seen once. The sequences come from PBMCs, collected 45 days after the first yellow fever vaccination. The receptors shown here come from a man younger than 30 who received the YFV17D yellow fever vaccine. Both conserved end residues are part of each CDR3. Fields, in order: clone size, D gene, J gene, V gene, CDR3 protein, CDR3 DNA. D genes are given only for firm matches. Where a row states a size, it is once, few, many or the class of an expanded clone; other rows omit it.

few | . | TRBJ2-6 | TRBV6-1 | CASSNPAGANVLTF | TGTGCCAGCAGTAATCCGGCCGGGGCCAACGTCCTGACTTTC
. | . | TRBJ2-3 | TRBV5-1 | CASSFGREADTQYF | TGCGCCAGCAGCTTTGGCAGGGAGGCGGATACGCAGTATTTT
few | . | TRBJ1-5 | TRBV18 | CASSYTGKSQPQHF | TGTGCCAGCTCATATACAGGGAAGAGTCAGCCCCAGCATTTT
. | . | TRBJ2-5 | TRBV7-9 | CASSPPRVETQYF | TGTGCCAGCAGCCCGCCGAGGGTGGAGACCCAGTACTTC
. | TRBD2 | TRBJ2-1 | TRBV6-5 | CASSYSILAGGLGYNEQFF | TGTGCCAGCAGTTACTCAATTCTAGCGGGGGGGCTTGGCTACAATGAGCAGTTCTTC
many | TRBD2 | TRBJ2-1 | TRBV5-1 | CASSLGGHEQFF | TGTGCCAGCAGCTTGGGAGGGCATGAGCAGTTCTTC
. | TRBD1 | TRBJ1-4 | TRBV7-9 | CASSLGQGGREKLFF | TGTGCCAGCAGCTTAGGACAGGGGGGGCGTGAAAAACTGTTTTTT
few | TRBD1 | TRBJ2-3 | TRBV6-1 | CASSEGTGGVDTQYF | TGTGCCAGCAGTGAGGGAACAGGGGGAGTAGATACGCAGTATTTT
few | TRBD2 | TRBJ2-3 | TRBV19 | CASSTLFSGGSPADTQYF | TGTGCCAGTAGTACTCTCTTTAGCGGGGGCTCCCCGGCAGATACGCAGTATTTT
. | . | TRBJ1-4 | TRBV5-1 | CASSARGSDEKLFF | TGCGCCAGCAGCGCAAGGGGGTCGGATGAAAAACTGTTTTTT
many | . | TRBJ1-1 | TRBV19 | CASSISANTEAFF | TGTGCCAGTAGTATTTCGGCGAACACTGAAGCTTTCTTT
few | . | TRBJ1-1 | TRBV7-3 | CASSLRGRGNTEAFF | TGTGCCAGCAGCTTAAGGGGTAGGGGTAACACTGAAGCTTTCTTT
. | . | TRBJ2-3 | TRBV7-9 | CASSWRDPSTDTQYF | TGTGCCAGCAGCTGGCGGGACCCTAGCACAGATACGCAGTATTTT
few | TRBD2 | TRBJ2-1 | TRBV5-1 | CASSWGLAGHNEQFF | TGCGCCAGCAGCTGGGGACTAGCGGGGCACAATGAGCAGTTCTTC
. | TRBD1 | TRBJ1-5 | TRBV19 | CASSIGTGRPNSNQPQHF | TGTGCCAGTAGTATAGGGACAGGGCGGCCAAATAGCAATCAGCCCCAGCATTTT
few | . | TRBJ1-1 | TRBV7-9 | CASSLNLNSNTEAFF | TGTGCCAGCAGCTTAAACCTGAATTCGAACACTGAAGCTTTCTTT
few | TRBD1 | TRBJ2-7 | TRBV20-1 | CCARDQTGPSIHEQYF | TGCTGTGCTAGAGATCAGACAGGGCCTTCTATCCACGAGCAGTACTTC
. | . | TRBJ2-7 | TRBV4-2 | CASSLERGSGVSF | TGTGCCAGCAGCTTAGAGAGAGGATCAGGGGTTTCTTTC
. | . | TRBJ1-1 | TRBV28 | CASSLRPITSTEAFF | TGTGCCAGCAGTTTAAGGCCCATCACGAGCACTGAAGCTTTCTTT
few | . | TRBJ2-1 | TRBV5-1 | CASSLPFGGSEQFF | TGCGCCAGCAGCTTGCCTTTTGGAGGGAGTGAGCAGTTCTTC
few | TRBD2 | TRBJ2-5 | TRBV19 | CASQSPGGGQETQYF | TGTGCCAGCCAATCCCCGGGGGGAGGTCAAGAGACCCAGTACTTC
few | TRBD1 | TRBJ2-2 | TRBV6-5 | CASSYYRGPGELFF | TGTGCCAGCAGTTATTACAGGGGGCCCGGGGAGCTGTTTTTT
. | . | TRBJ2-5 | TRBV5-8 | CASSLGRGFRETQYF | TGTGCCAGCAGCTTGGGCCGGGGGTTTCGAGAGACCCAGTACTTC
few | . | TRBJ2-1 | TRBV29-1 | CSAQIKNEQFF | TGCAGCGCTCAGATCAAAAATGAGCAGTTCTTC
. | TRBD1 | TRBJ1-4 | TRBV5-1 | CASSSRDSFNEKLFF | TGCGCCAGCAGCTCCCGGGACAGCTTTAATGAAAAACTGTTTTTT
. | . | TRBJ1-5 | TRBV18 | CASSPSQGRNQPQHF | TGTGCCAGCTCACCATCTCAGGGTCGCAATCAGCCCCAGCATTTT
. | . | TRBJ1-4 | TRBV5-1 | CASSLVSGTGKLFF | TGCGCCAGCAGCTTGGTATCCGGGACCGGAAAACTGTTTTTT
. | . | TRBJ1-5 | TRBV7-2 | CASSLAGGRGGNQPQHF | TGTGCCAGCTCCCTTGCAGGCGGGCGGGGAGGCAATCAGCCCCAGCATTTT
many | . | TRBJ2-7 | TRBV4-3 | CASSPQRGGYEQYF | TGCGCCAGCAGCCCCCAGCGAGGAGGCTACGAGCAGTACTTC
many | TRBD2 | TRBJ2-7 | TRBV7-8 | CASSFPGLAGGSYEQYF | TGTGCCAGCAGCTTCCCGGGACTAGCGGGGGGTTCCTACGAGCAGTACTTC
. | . | TRBJ1-1 | TRBV9 | CASSPFGRENTEAFF | TGTGCCAGCAGCCCTTTCGGCAGGGAGAACACTGAAGCTTTCTTT
few | TRBD2 | TRBJ2-4 | TRBV4-1 | CASSQEWTSGGGYIQYF | TGCGCCAGCAGCCAAGAATGGACTAGCGGGGGGGGGTACATTCAGTACTTC
few | . | TRBJ1-6 | TRBV27 | CASSLENPHYNSPLHF | TGTGCCAGCAGTTTAGAGAATCCTCACTATAATTCACCCCTCCACTTT
few | . | TRBJ1-2 | TRBV6-2/TRBV6-3 | CASKNRENYGYTF | TGTGCCAGCAAGAACAGGGAAAACTATGGCTACACCTTC
few | . | TRBJ2-1 | TRBV7-9 | CASSFLEVGDEQFF | TGTGCCAGCAGCTTTTTAGAGGTTGGCGATGAGCAGTTCTTC
once | TRBD1 | TRBJ1-4 | TRBV7-2 | CASTMGGQSNEKLFF | TGTGCCAGCACCATGGGGGGACAGAGTAATGAAAAACTGTTTTTT
few | . | TRBJ2-3 | TRBV7-2 | CASSLIRTSTDTQYF | TGTGCCAGCAGCTTAATACGGACTAGCACAGATACGCAGTATTTT
few | TRBD1 | TRBJ1-6 | TRBV12-3/TRBV12-4 | CASSNQDRSSGSPLHF | TGTGCCAGCAGTAATCAGGACAGGAGCAGTGGTTCACCCCTCCACTTT
few | TRBD2 | TRBJ2-1 | TRBV20-1 | CSARDVGSGGARGDEQFF | TGCAGTGCTAGAGATGTGGGTAGCGGGGGGGCCCGTGGCGATGAGCAGTTCTTC
. | TRBD2 | TRBJ2-2 | TRBV4-1 | CASRAGTSGGGLTGELFF | TGCGCCAGCAGGGCCGGGACTAGCGGGGGGGGCCTCACCGGGGAGCTGTTTTTT
few | TRBD2 | TRBJ2-1 | TRBV28 | CASTWTSGGEHEQFF | TGTGCCAGCACCTGGACTAGCGGGGGGGAGCATGAGCAGTTCTTC
few | . | TRBJ2-7 | TRBV4-1 | CASSQSDRAYEQYF | TGCGCCAGCAGCCAGTCGGACCGAGCCTACGAGCAGTACTTC
many | . | TRBJ1-5 | TRBV2 | CASSEGWGDQPQHF | TGTGCCAGCAGTGAGGGTTGGGGTGATCAGCCCCAGCATTTT
few | TRBD1 | TRBJ2-7 | TRBV3-1 | CASSQGPTGGYEQYF | TGTGCCAGCAGCCAAGGCCCCACAGGGGGCTACGAGCAGTACTTC
. | . | TRBJ2-1 | TRBV7-2 | CASRRIFEQFF | TGTGCCAGCAGGAGGATTTTTGAGCAGTTCTTC
few | TRBD1 | TRBJ1-5 | TRBV5-6 | CASTKGTGFNQPQHF | TGTGCCAGCACCAAAGGGACAGGGTTCAATCAGCCCCAGCATTTT
few | . | TRBJ2-7 | TRBV6-1 | CASRPRDSFYEQYF | TGTGCCAGCAGGCCCCGGGACTCGTTCTACGAGCAGTACTTC